One and the same sample provided the 27 T cell receptor beta chains below, sequenced in a study of lung T cells in sarcoidosis with Löfgren's syndrome. One entry per CDR3 protein, called by TCRdb with MiXCR from the reads. The sample consists of fewer than 80,000 distinct CDR3 sequences, approximately 21% of them appearing once. Sequencing was performed on CD4+ T cells from PBMCs. These receptors all stem from a human donor with sarcoidosis (Löfgren's syndrome or another form), or a control subject (not recorded which).

This clonotype was recorded only once. The V and J genes are TRBV5-6 and TRBJ2-1, with D perhaps matching TRBD2 (6 bases). The CDR3 contains 17 residues. Trimming pared 4 bases from V and 3 bases from J, leaving 20 bases between. The germline gives CDR1 SGHDT, CDR2 YYEEEE. The CDR3 sequence is CASSPPRWAGNYNEQFF. The CDR3 coding sequence is TGTGCCAGCAGCCCCCCTAGGTGGGCGGGAAACTACAATGAGCAGTTCTTC.

A note on this clonotype: A much larger clone lies a single base off, so this may be a read error. The rearrangement links TRBV27 to TRBJ2-3, with D uncertain. The germline gives CDR1 MNHEY, CDR2 SMNVEV (reference sequence). There are 11 residues in the CDR3. The CDR3 DNA is TGTGCCAGCGGTTTAGTTAATACGCAGTATTTT. It encodes CASGLVNTQYF.

This clonotype was counted many times. The J gene is TRBJ1-5, the V gene TRBV27; the D gene is possibly TRBD1 (6 bases). Germline values: CDR1 MNHEY, CDR2 SMNVEV (reference sequence). CDR3 length: 17 residues. Trimming removed 0 bases from V and 0 bases from J, with 12 bases in between. CDR3 amino acids: CASSLSRGGHSNQPQHF. CDR3 bases: TGTGCCAGCAGTTTATCGAGGGGGGGCCATAGCAATCAGCCCCAGCATTTT.

The V gene is TRBV14, the J gene TRBJ2-6; the match to TRBD2 covers 7 bases. From germline, CDR1 is SGHDN and CDR2 FVKESK. The V segment lost 4 bases and the J segment 3 bases; nucleotides outside the gene matches: 6. This CDR3 has 16 amino acids. Written as DNA, the CDR3 is TGTGCCAGCAGCCGGGCAGGGACTAATGGGGCCAACGTCCTGACTTTC. It yields the protein CASSRAGTNGANVLTF.

In its sample, this clonotype was seen a few times. The gene calls are TRBV4-2 and TRBJ1-6; the match to TRBD1 covers 7 bases. This CDR3 spans 17 amino acids. The germline gives CDR1 LGHNA, CDR2 YNFKEQ. Trimming cost V 4 bases and J 0 bases; bases outside gene matches: 6. The CDR3 here is CASSPGTVSSYNSPLHF. The CDR3 nucleotides read TGTGCCAGCAGCCCAGGGACAGTGAGCTCCTATAATTCACCCCTCCACTTT.

A single count supports this clonotype. With a much larger clone just one base away, this may be a read error. This chain joins TRBV20-1 and TRBJ2-7; possibly TRBD1 or TRBD2 for D (5 bases each). Per germline, CDR1 DFQATT and CDR2 SNEGSKA (reference sequence). The CDR3 is made up of 14 amino acids. The CDR3: CSANDRDRLYEKYF. The CDR3 DNA reads TGCAGTGCCAACGACCGGGACCGGCTATACGAGAAGTACTTC.

This clonotype was seen a handful of times. The chain has TRBV5-4 and TRBJ2-2; 9 bases align to TRBD1. The CDR3 length is 15 residues. CDR1 SGHNT and CDR2 YYREEE come from the germline V gene (reference sequence). Trimming took 4 bases from V and 4 from J; bases not matched to a gene: 5. CDR3 in amino acids: CASSGTGSGTGELFF. The CDR3 DNA is TGTGCCAGCAGCGGGACAGGGTCGGGCACCGGGGAGCTGTTTTTT.

J is TRBJ1-1 and V is TRBV10-3; maybe TRBD1 (6 bases). CDR1 is ENHRY and CDR2 is SYGVKD in the germline V gene. Trimming removed 2 bases from V and 5 bases from J, with 15 bases in between. The CDR3 consists of 15 residues. The CDR3 DNA follows: TGTGCCATCAGTGAGCCGGGGGGGGCAGGGACTGAAGCTTTCTTT. This encodes CAISEPGGAGTEAFF.

This clonotype turned up a few times. This rearrangement joins TRBV18 to TRBJ2-4; D may be TRBD2 (6 bases). CDR1 is KGHSH, CDR2 LQKENI, per germline. The CDR3 has 16 amino acids. V lost 3 bases to trimming and J lost 1 base, with 13 bases between them. For the CDR3, the DNA is TGTGCCAGCTCACCGGGACTTGAGAAGGCCAAAAACATTCAGTACTTC. The encoded protein is CASSPGLEKAKNIQYF.

There are a few counts of this clonotype. The V call is TRBV11-3, the J call TRBJ2-5; 8 bases fit TRBD1. The junction had 11 bases not matched to a gene; V was cut back by 1 base and J by 7 bases. The germline CDR1 and CDR2 sequences are SGHNT and YENEEA. The CDR3 spans 16 residues. CDR3 DNA: TGTGCCAGCAGCTTAGTCTGGGGACAGGTGACGGGGACCCAGTACTTC. It specifies CASSLVWGQVTGTQYF.

This clonotype showed up many times. The chain combines TRBV20-1 with TRBJ1-4; D might be TRBD1 (6 bases). The V gene lost 0 bases and the J gene lost 0 bases, with 14 bases spanning the gap. CDR1 DFQATT and CDR2 SNEGSKA come from the germline V gene (reference sequence). CDR3 size: 17 residues. The CDR3 protein is CSARERRTAATNEKLFF. For the CDR3, the DNA is TGCAGTGCTAGAGAGAGACGGACAGCTGCAACTAATGAAAAACTGTTTTTT.

There are a few counts of this clonotype. V gene TRBV29-1 combines with J gene TRBJ2-5; 7 bases line up with TRBD2. V lost 6 bases to trimming and J lost 3 bases; unmatched junction nucleotides: 4. This CDR3 is built from 12 residues. The germline CDR1 and CDR2 sequences are SQVTM and ANQGSEA. The CDR3 DNA reads as TGCAGCGTGAACAGCGGGAAAGAGACCCAGTACTTC. Translating it yields CSVNSGKETQYF.

This clonotype was seen a few times. This sequence joins TRBV5-5 and TRBJ1-1, with no clear D. V was clipped by 0 bases and J by 0 bases, with 6 bases between them. The CDR3 loop spans 14 amino acids. Germline V lookup: CDR1 SGHKS, CDR2 YYEKEE (reference sequence). CDR3 amino acids: CASSLELLNTEAFF. The DNA for the CDR3 is TGTGCCAGCAGCTTGGAACTCCTGAACACTGAAGCTTTCTTT. The variable domain in full, completed from reference TRBV5-5 and TRBJ1-1, reads DAGVTQSPTHLIKTRGQQVTLRCSPISGHKSVSWYQQVLGQGPQFIFQYYEKEERGRGNFPDRFSARQFPNYSSELNVNALLLGDSALYLCASSLELLNTEAFFGQGTRLTVV.

The chain combines TRBV5-1 with TRBJ2-7; 7 bases fit TRBD1. In germline, CDR1 is SGHRS, CDR2 YFSETQ. The CDR3 runs to 14 residues. Germline trimming cut 4 bases from V and 2 bases from J; bases unmatched to any gene: 6. Here the CDR3 DNA reads TGCGCCAGCAGCCCGACAGGGATTACCTACGAGCAGTACTTC. It specifies CASSPTGITYEQYF.

This clonotype showed up many times. This rearrangement joins TRBV28 to TRBJ2-4; tentatively, D is TRBD2 (5 bases). Trimming took off 3 bases at V and 6 bases at J, with 9 bases between the two ends. This CDR3 has 13 residues. Germline V gives CDR1 MDHEN, CDR2 SYDVKM. The CDR3 loop reads CASSLAAGNIQYF. Here the CDR3 DNA reads TGTGCCAGCAGTTTGGCGGCGGGAAACATTCAGTACTTC.

Comment on this clonotype: Being one base from a much bigger clone, this may be a read error. The gene calls are TRBV4-1 and TRBJ1-1; no clear D. The CDR3 totals 18 residues. V shed 0 bases and J shed 2 bases, with 19 bases lying between them. The V gene's germline CDR1 is MGHRA and CDR2 YSYEKL. The chain's CDR3 is CASSQDEEEPYLNTEAFF. Here the CDR3 DNA reads TGCGCCAGCAGCCAAGATGAGGAGGAGCCGTACTTAAACACTGAAGCTTTCTTT.

In its sample, this clonotype was seen a few times. The chain employs TRBV19 and TRBJ2-5; 11 bases are a match to TRBD1. V lost 2 bases, J lost 5 bases, and 13 bases stayed unmatched. The CDR3 runs 18 residues. Germline V lookup: CDR1 LNHDA, CDR2 SQIVND (reference sequence). The CDR3 DNA sequence: TGTGCCAGTAGTATACGCCGAATCGGACAGGGGGCTTTTGAGACCCAGTACTTC. Amino acid sequence: CASSIRRIGQGAFETQYF.

This clonotype was seen repeatedly, ten times or more. The V gene is TRBV28, the J gene TRBJ2-7; TRBD2 matches at 7 bases. In germline, CDR1 is MDHEN, CDR2 SYDVKM. V trimming: 3 bases; J trimming: 4 bases; junction bases outside the gene matches: 9. CDR3 length: 15 residues. The CDR3 bases are TGTGCCAGCAGTTTTTCAGGAGGACTAGGATACGAGCAGTACTTC. Amino acids: CASSFSGGLGYEQYF.

This clonotype is labeled as medium-sized. V is TRBV27 and J is TRBJ2-7, with TRBD1 matching over 8 bases. V lost 5 bases, J lost 2 bases, and 11 bases stayed unmatched. The CDR3 runs 16 residues. CDR1 is MNHEY and CDR2 is SMNVEV in the germline V gene (reference sequence). CDR3 DNA: TGTGCCAGCAGTCCTCGCCGGACAGGGATCCCCTACGAGCAGTACGTC. It translates to CASSPRRTGIPYEQYV.

The chain links TRBV29-1 to TRBJ1-1; no reliable D call. V lost 5 bases and J lost 1, with 11 bases in between. CDR1 SQVTM and CDR2 ANQGSEA come from the germline V gene. The CDR3 extends over 13 amino acids. CDR3 loop: CSVYTPGNTEAFF. In DNA, the CDR3 is TGCAGCGTTTATACCCCAGGGAACACTGAAGCTTTCTTT.

The V call is TRBV3-1, the J call TRBJ2-5, with unresolved D. V was trimmed by 0 bases and J by 2 bases, leaving 7 bases between them. CDR3 length: 14 amino acids. Germline CDR1 is LGHDT and CDR2 is YNNKEL (reference sequence). CDR3 amino acids: CASSQERRQETQYF. CDR3 DNA sequence: TGTGCCAGCAGCCAAGAAAGGAGACAAGAGACCCAGTACTTC.

A word on this clonotype: A much larger clone lies one base from this, so it may be a read error. The CDR3 does not end in the conserved phenylalanine or tryptophan, so this is likely a read error. This chain joins TRBV2 and TRBJ1-1; no clear D. This CDR3 spans 13 amino acids. The V end lost 2 bases, the J end lost 0 bases, and 4 bases lay between the germline ends. Looked up from germline, CDR1 is SNHLY and CDR2 is FYNNEI. The CDR3 loop reads CASSERVNTEAFS. In nucleotides, the CDR3 is TGTGCCAGCAGTGAACGGGTGAACACTGAAGCTTTCTCT.

This clonotype came up many times. The J gene is TRBJ1-5, the V gene TRBV6-1, with 8 positions matching TRBD1. The CDR3 sequence is 14 residues long. J lost 6 bases, V lost 8 bases, and 9 bases had no gene match. The germline gives CDR1 MNHNS, CDR2 SASEGT. The CDR3 region has the DNA TGTGCCAGCTCGTTTCCTACAGGGGGTCAGCCCCAGCATTTT. Its translation is CASSFPTGGQPQHF.

With regard to this clonotype: One end of the junction is discordant with germline, which a read error may explain. The chain couples TRBV7-2 to TRBJ2-7; D may be TRBD1 or TRBD2 (5 bases each). The germline V gene encodes CDR1 SGHTA and CDR2 FQGNSA. The CDR3 loop spans 16 amino acids. The chain's CDR3 is CASSPGRSFGSYKQYF. The CDR3 bases are TGTGCCAGCAGCCCGGGACGGAGCTTTGGCTCCTACAAGCAGTACTTC. Based on the CDR3 plus reference TRBV7-2 and TRBJ2-7, the full variable domain is GAGVSQSPSNKVTEKGKDVELRCDPISGHTALYWYRQSLGQGLEFLIYFQGNSAPDKSGLPSDRFSAERTGGSVSTLTIQRTQQEDSAVYLCASSPGRSFGSYKQYFGPGTRLTVT.

The sample holds a few counts of this clonotype. The chain couples TRBV7-7 to TRBJ2-3; D is uncertain. The CDR3 sequence is 15 residues long. Trimming shortened V by 5 bases and J by 0 bases, and 12 bases separated the two germline ends. From germline, CDR1 is SSHAT and CDR2 FNYEAQ (reference sequence). The CDR3 DNA reads as TGTGCCAGCAGCCGTGGTTTGGGCAGCACAGATACGCAGTATTTT. Translated: CASSRGLGSTDTQYF.

The sample holds one count of this clonotype. A much larger clonotype is one base distant, so this may be a read error. The rearrangement uses TRBV20-1 and TRBJ1-1; D uncertain. The germline CDR1 and CDR2 sequences are DFQATT and SNEGSKA (reference sequence). This CDR3 has 14 amino acids. Deletions cut 2 bases from V and 3 bases from J, with 13 bases between. CDR3 amino acids: CSARLRRSDTEAFF. As DNA, the CDR3 is TGCAGTGCTAGACTTAGACGGTCGGACACTGAAGCTTTCTTT.

This sequence joins TRBV9 and TRBJ2-1; D is unclear. This CDR3 spans 15 amino acids. The V gene's germline CDR1 is SGDLS and CDR2 YYNGEE. V gave up 3 bases and J gave up 4 bases, with 14 bases separating them. The CDR3 loop is CASSETLGMYNEQFF. CDR3 sequence (DNA): TGTGCCAGCAGCGAGACCCTAGGGATGTACAATGAGCAGTTCTTC.